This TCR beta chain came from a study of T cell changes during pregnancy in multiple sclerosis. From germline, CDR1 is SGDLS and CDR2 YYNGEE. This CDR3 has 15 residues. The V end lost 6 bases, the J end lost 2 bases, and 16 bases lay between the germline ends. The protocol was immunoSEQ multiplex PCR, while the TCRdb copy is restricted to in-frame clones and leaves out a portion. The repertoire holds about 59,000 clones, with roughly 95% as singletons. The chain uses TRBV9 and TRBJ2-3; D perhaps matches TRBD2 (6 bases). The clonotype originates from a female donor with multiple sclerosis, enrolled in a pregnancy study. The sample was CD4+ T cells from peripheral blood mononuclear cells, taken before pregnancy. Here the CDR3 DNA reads TGTGCCAGCACATTATCGGCGGGGTCCACAGATACGCAGTATTTT. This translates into CASTLSAGSTDTQYF.